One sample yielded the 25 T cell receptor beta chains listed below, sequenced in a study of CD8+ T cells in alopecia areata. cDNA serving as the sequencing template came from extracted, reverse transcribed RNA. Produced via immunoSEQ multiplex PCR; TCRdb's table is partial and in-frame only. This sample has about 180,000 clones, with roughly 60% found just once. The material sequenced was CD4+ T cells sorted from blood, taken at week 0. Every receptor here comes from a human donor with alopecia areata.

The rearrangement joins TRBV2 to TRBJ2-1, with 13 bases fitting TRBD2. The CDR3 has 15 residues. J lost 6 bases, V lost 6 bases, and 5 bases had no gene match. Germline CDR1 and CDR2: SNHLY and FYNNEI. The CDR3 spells CASRLAGGLGNEQFF. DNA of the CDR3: TGTGCCAGCAGACTAGCGGGGGGGCTAGGCAATGAGCAGTTCTTC. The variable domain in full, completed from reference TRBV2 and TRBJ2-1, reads EPEVTQTPSHQVTQMGQEVILRCVPISNHLYFYWYRQILGQKVEFLVSFYNNEISEKSEIFDDQFSVERPDGSNFTLKIRSTKLEDSAMYFCASRLAGGLGNEQFFGPGTRLTVL.

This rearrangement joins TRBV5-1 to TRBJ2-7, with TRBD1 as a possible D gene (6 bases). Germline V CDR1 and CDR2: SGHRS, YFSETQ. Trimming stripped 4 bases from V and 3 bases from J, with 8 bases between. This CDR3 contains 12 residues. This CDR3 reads CASSRTDYEQYF. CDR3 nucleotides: TGCGCCAGCAGCCGGACAGACTACGAGCAGTACTTC.

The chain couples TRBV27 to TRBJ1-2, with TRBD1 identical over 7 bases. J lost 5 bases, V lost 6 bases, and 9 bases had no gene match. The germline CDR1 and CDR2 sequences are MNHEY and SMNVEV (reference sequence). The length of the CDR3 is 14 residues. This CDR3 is CASRPGGLWYGYTF. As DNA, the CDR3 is TGTGCCAGCAGGCCAGGGGGTCTATGGTATGGCTACACCTTC.

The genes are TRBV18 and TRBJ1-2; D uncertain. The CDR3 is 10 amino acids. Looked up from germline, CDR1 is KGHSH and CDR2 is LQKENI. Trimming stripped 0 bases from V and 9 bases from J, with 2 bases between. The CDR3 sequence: CASSPPSYTF. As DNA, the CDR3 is TGTGCCAGCTCACCACCGAGCTACACCTTC.

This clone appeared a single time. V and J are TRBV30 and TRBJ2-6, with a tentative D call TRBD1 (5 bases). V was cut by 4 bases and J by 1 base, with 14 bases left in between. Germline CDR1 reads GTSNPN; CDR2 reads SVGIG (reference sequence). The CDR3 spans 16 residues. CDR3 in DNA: TGTGCCTGGACCTCCCTAGGGGTTTCTGGGGCCAACGTCCTGACTTTC. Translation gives CAWTSLGVSGANVLTF.

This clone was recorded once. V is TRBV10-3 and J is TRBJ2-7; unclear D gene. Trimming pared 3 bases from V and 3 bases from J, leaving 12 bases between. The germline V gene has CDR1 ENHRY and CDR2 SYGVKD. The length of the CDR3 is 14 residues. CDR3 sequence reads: CAISDWQINYEQYF. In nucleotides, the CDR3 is TGTGCCATCAGTGATTGGCAGATCAACTACGAGCAGTACTTC.

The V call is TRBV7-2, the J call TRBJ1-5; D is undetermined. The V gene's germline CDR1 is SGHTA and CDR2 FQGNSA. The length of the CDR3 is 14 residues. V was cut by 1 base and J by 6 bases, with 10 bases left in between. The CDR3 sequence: CASSLGGLGQPQHF. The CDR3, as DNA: TGTGCCAGCAGCTTAGGGGGTTTAGGTCAGCCCCAGCATTTT.

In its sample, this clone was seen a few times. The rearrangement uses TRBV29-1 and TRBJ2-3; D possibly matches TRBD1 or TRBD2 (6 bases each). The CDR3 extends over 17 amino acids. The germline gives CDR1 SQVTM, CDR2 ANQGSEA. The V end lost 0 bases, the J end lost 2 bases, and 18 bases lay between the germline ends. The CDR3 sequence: CSVEDPRGPSNTDTQYF. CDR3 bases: TGCAGCGTTGAAGATCCTCGGGGGCCGTCAAACACAGATACGCAGTATTTT.

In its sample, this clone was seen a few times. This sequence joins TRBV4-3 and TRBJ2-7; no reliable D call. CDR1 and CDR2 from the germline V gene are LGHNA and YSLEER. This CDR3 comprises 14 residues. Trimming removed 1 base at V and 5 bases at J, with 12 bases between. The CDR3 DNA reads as TGCGCCAGCAGCCAAGGTCTTGGGCAAGACGAGCAGTACTTC. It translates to CASSQGLGQDEQYF.

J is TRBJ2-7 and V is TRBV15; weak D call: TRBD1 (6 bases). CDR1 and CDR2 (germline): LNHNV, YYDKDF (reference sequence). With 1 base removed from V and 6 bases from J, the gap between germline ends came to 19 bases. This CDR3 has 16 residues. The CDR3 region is CATSRGIGDTGVEQYF. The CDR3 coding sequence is TGTGCCACCAGCAGAGGTATCGGGGACACCGGGGTCGAGCAGTACTTC. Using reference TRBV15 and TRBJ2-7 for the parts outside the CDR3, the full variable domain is DAMVIQNPRYQVTQFGKPVTLSCSQTLNHNVMYWYQQKSSQAPKLLFHYYDKDFNNEADTPDNFQSRRPNTSFCFLDIRSPGLGDTAMYLCATSRGIGDTGVEQYFGPGTRLTVT.

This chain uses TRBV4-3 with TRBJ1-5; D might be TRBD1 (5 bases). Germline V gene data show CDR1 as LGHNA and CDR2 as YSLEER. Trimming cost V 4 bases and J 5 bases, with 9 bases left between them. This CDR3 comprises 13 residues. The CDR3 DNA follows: TGCGCCAGCAGCCCGGGGACGGATCAGCCCCAGCATTTT. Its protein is CASSPGTDQPQHF.

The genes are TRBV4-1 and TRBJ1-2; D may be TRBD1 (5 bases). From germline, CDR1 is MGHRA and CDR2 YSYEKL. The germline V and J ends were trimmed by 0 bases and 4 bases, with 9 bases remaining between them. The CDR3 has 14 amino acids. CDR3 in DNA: TGCGCCAGCAGCCAAGAGGCGACAGTCTATGGCTACACCTTC. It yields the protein CASSQEATVYGYTF.

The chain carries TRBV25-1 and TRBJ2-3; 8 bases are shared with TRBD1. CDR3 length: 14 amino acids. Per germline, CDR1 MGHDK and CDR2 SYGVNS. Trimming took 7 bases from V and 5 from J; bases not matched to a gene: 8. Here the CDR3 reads CASTPAGGLDTQYF. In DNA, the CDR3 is TGTGCCAGCACCCCGGCAGGGGGCCTAGATACGCAGTATTTT.

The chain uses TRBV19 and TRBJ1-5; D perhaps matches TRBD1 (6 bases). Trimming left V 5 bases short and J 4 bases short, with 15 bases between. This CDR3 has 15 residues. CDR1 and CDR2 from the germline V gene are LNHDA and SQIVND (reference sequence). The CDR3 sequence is CASSPLPQGNQPQHF. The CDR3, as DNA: TGTGCCAGTAGTCCTCTACCACAGGGAAATCAGCCCCAGCATTTT. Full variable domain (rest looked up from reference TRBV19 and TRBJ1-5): DGGITQSPKYLFRKEGQNVTLSCEQNLNHDAMYWYRQDPGQGLRLIYYSQIVNDFQKGDIAEGYSVSREKKESFPLTVTSAQKNPTAFYLCASSPLPQGNQPQHFGDGTRLSIL.

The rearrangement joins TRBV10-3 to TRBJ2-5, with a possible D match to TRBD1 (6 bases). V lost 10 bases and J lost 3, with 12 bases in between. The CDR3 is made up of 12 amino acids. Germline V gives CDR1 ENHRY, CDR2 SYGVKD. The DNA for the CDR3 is TGTGCCACCACGGACAGAAAAGAGACCCAGTACTTC. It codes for CATTDRKETQYF.

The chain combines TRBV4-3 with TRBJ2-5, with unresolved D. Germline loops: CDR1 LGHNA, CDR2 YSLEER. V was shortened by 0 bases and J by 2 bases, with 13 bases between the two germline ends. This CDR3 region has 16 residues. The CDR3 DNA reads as TGCGCCAGCAGCCAAGACTCTGTTCAGCCTCAAGAGACCCAGTACTTC. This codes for CASSQDSVQPQETQYF.

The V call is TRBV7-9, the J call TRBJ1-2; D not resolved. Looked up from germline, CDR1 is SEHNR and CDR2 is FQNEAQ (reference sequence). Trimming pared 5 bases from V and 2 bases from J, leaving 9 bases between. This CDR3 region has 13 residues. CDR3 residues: CASSHSYNYGYTF. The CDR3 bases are TGTGCCAGCAGCCACAGCTACAACTATGGCTACACCTTC.

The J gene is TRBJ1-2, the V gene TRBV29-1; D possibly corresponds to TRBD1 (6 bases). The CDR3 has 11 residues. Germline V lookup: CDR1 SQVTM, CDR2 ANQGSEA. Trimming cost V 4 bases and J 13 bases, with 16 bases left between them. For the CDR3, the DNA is TGCAGCGTTGGACCCCAGGGGTTTATCACCTTC. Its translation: CSVGPQGFITF.

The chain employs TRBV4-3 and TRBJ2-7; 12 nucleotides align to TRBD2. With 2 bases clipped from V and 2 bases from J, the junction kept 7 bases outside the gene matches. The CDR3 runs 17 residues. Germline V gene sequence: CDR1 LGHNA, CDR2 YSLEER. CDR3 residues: CASSQFTGLAGTYEQYF. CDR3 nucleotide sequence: TGCGCCAGCAGCCAATTCACCGGACTAGCGGGGACCTACGAGCAGTACTTC.

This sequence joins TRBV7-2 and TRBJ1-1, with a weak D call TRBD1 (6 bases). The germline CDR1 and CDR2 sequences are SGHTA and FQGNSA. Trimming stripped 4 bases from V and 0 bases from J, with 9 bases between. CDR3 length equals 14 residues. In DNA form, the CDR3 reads TGTGCCAGCAGCTCACGGACAGTGAACACTGAAGCTTTCTTT. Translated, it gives CASSSRTVNTEAFF.

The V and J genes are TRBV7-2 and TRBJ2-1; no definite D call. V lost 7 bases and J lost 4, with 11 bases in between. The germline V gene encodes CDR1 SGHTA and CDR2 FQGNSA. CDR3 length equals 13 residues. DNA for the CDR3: TGTGCCAGCACCCCGGTAGGTTACAATGAGCAGTTCTTC. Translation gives CASTPVGYNEQFF.

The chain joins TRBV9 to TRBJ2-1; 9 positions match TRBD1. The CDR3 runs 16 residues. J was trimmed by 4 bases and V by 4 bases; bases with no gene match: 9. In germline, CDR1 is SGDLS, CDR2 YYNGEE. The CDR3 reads CASSPIPGQGYNEQFF. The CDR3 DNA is TGTGCCAGCAGCCCGATCCCGGGACAGGGTTACAATGAGCAGTTCTTC.

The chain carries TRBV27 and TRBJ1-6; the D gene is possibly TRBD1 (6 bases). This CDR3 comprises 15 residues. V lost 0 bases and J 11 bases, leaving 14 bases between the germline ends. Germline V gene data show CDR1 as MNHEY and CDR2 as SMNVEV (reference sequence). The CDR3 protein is CASSLSNGGPAPLHF. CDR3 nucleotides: TGTGCCAGCAGTTTATCGAACGGGGGGCCAGCACCCCTCCACTTT.

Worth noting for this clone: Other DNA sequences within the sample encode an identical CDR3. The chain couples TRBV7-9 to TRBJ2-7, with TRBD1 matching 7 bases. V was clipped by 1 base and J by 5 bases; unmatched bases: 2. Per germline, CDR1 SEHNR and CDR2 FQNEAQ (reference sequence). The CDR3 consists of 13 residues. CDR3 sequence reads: CASSLGQGNEQYF. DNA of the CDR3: TGTGCCAGCAGCTTAGGACAGGGTAACGAGCAGTACTTC.

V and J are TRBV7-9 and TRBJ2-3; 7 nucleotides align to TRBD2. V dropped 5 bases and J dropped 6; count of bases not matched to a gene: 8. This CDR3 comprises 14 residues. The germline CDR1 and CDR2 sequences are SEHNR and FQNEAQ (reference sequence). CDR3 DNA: TGTGCCAGCAGCCTACTACTAGCGACGGATACGCAGTATTTT. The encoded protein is CASSLLLATDTQYF.